One T cell receptor beta chain is described in this entry. CDR1 is SEHNR, CDR2 FQNEAQ, per germline (reference sequence). With 7 bases removed from V and 0 bases from J, the gap between germline ends came to 14 bases. The CDR3 is 15 amino acids. The entry originates in a study of cytomegalovirus exposure and HLA in healthy donors. PCR involved 60 Vbeta and 13 Jbeta primers. In the authors' workflow: Unique TCR beta chains totaled some 78 million in a later count, with around 10 million of them shared. Produced via immunoSEQ multiplex PCR; TCRdb's table is partial and in-frame only. The V and J calls and the clone size are those of that table, but D and trimming were determined from the DNA. The sample yields fewer than 35,000 clones, around nine tenths seen once.

Sequenced input: PBMCs. This chain links TRBV7-9 with TRBJ2-3; D remains unclear. This TCR was recovered from a boy aged 5-17 years in good health and CMV-seronegative. The CDR3 reads CASTSPGSSTDTQYF. Written as DNA, the CDR3 is TGTGCCAGCACCTCCCCTGGCTCTAGCACAGATACGCAGTATTTT.